Each of the 12 T cell receptor beta chains below was sequenced from the same sample in a study of blood T cell repertoires in COVID-19. Profiled with immunoSEQ multiplex PCR; TCRdb holds only in-frame clones, not every one. In the table there are about 250,000 clones, roughly 83% of which are singletons. Sequenced input: peripheral blood. The receptors originated from an elderly man with acute or convalescent COVID-19.

The DNA for the CDR3 is TGCGCCAGCAGTGGGGAATTACTAGCGGCTACCTACGAGCAGTACTTC. Translated: CASSGELLAATYEQYF. The chain uses TRBV10-2 and TRBJ2-7, with 8 bases fitting TRBD2. Germline values: CDR1 WSHSY, CDR2 SAAADI. V gave up 4 bases and J gave up 2 bases; unmatched junction bases: 10. The CDR3 extends over 16 amino acids.

J is TRBJ1-4 and V is TRBV24-1; 8 nucleotides match TRBD1. J lost 6 bases, V lost 10 bases, and 6 bases had no gene match. Germline-derived CDR1 and CDR2 are KGHDR and SFDVKD. The CDR3 length is 13 residues. The CDR3 DNA reads as TGTGCCACAGCGGACAGGGACGATGAAAAACTGTTTTTT. Translation gives CATADRDDEKLFF.

The genes are TRBV7-9 and TRBJ1-4; D perhaps matches TRBD1 (5 bases). The CDR3 length is 15 residues. Germline CDR1 is SEHNR and CDR2 is FQNEAQ (reference sequence). Trimming removed 1 base from V and 1 base from J, with 7 bases in between. CDR3 amino acids: CASSLDQGTNEKLFF. The CDR3 nucleotides are TGTGCCAGCAGCTTAGATCAGGGAACTAATGAAAAACTGTTTTTT.

The rearrangement uses TRBV24-1 and TRBJ2-5; unclear D gene. Trimming took 1 base from V and 2 from J, leaving 7 bases between them. Germline V gives CDR1 KGHDR, CDR2 SFDVKD. This CDR3 has 14 residues. In nucleotides, the CDR3 is TGTGCCACCAGTGATTTCTACAGACAAGAGACCCAGTACTTC. This encodes CATSDFYRQETQYF.

This rearrangement joins TRBV6-5 to TRBJ2-7, with 8 bases that match TRBD1. Germline loops: CDR1 MNHEY, CDR2 SVGAGI. Unmatched junction bases numbered 9, after V lost 6 bases and J lost 2 bases. The CDR3 has 15 residues. The CDR3 coding sequence is TGTGCCAGCAGCGGGCATTGGGACAGGACCTACGAGCAGTACTTC. Encoded protein: CASSGHWDRTYEQYF.

The chain recombines TRBV3-1 (or the pseudogene TRBV3-2) with TRBJ2-3; TRBD2 agrees at 14 bases. Germline V CDR1 and CDR2: LGHDT, YNNKEL (reference sequence). The ends lost 4 bases at V and 4 bases at J; junction bases unmatched: 1. The CDR3 covers 15 residues. This chain's CDR3 is CASSRTSGGSDTQYF. CDR3 in DNA: TGTGCCAGCAGCCGGACTAGCGGGGGGTCAGATACGCAGTATTTT.

The V and J genes are TRBV19 and TRBJ2-1; 7 bases map to TRBD2. The CDR3 covers 15 residues. The V gene's germline CDR1 is LNHDA and CDR2 SQIVND (reference sequence). V lost 2 bases to trimming and J lost 3 bases; unmatched junction nucleotides: 4. The CDR3 sequence: CASSIITGGYNEQFF. The CDR3, as DNA: TGTGCCAGTAGTATAATTACGGGGGGCTACAATGAGCAGTTCTTC.

This clone appeared once. This specimen includes other DNA sequences encoding the same CDR3. The chain employs TRBV5-1 and TRBJ2-1; no definite D call. The V and J ends lost 2 bases and 6 bases respectively, with 12 bases between them. The CDR3 runs 14 residues. Germline CDR1 reads SGHRS; CDR2 reads YFSETQ. Written as DNA, the CDR3 is TGCGCCAGCAGCTTAGACGGGTACGGCAATGAGCAGTTCTTC. Encoded protein: CASSLDGYGNEQFF.

This clone was seen more than once but under ten times. This chain links TRBV5-1 with TRBJ2-2; 10 bases align to TRBD1. The CDR3 length is 15 residues. Trimming cost V 4 bases and J 7 bases; bases outside gene matches: 7. Germline CDR1 SGHRS, CDR2 YFSETQ. The CDR3 bases are TGCGCCAGCAGCGTAAGACAGGGGGCGAGCGGGGAGCTGTTTTTT. Translation: CASSVRQGASGELFF.

In its sample, this clone was seen once. Other DNA sequences in the same sample also yield this CDR3. The chain recombines TRBV5-1 with TRBJ1-6; D not resolved. The germline V gene encodes CDR1 SGHRS and CDR2 YFSETQ. V was shortened by 3 bases and J by 7 bases, with 8 bases between the two germline ends. There are 13 residues in the CDR3. CDR3 sequence reads: CASSSTENSPLHF. CDR3 DNA sequence: TGCGCCAGCAGCTCTACAGAGAATTCACCCCTCCACTTT.

Concerning this clone: Additional DNA sequences in this sample encode the identical CDR3. The J gene is TRBJ1-2, the V gene TRBV5-1; no clear D. The CDR3 is 13 amino acids. Germline CDR1 reads SGHRS; CDR2 reads YFSETQ. The ends were cut back, 0 bases at V and 2 bases at J, with 5 bases in the middle. The DNA for the CDR3 is TGCGCCAGCAGCTTGGGACAAAACTATGGCTACACCTTC. Amino acid sequence: CASSLGQNYGYTF.

The chain links TRBV6-1 to TRBJ2-7; 14 bases agree with TRBD2. The V gene's germline CDR1 is MNHNS and CDR2 SASEGT. Germline trimming cut 2 bases from V and 2 bases from J; bases unmatched to any gene: 8. This CDR3 contains 18 residues. The CDR3 DNA sequence: TGTGCCAGCAGTGAAAGGTGGACTAGCGGGGGGTCGACCTACGAGCAGTACTTC. This sequence encodes CASSERWTSGGSTYEQYF.